This T cell receptor (beta chain) emerged from a study of a mutant IDH1 vaccine in newly diagnosed glioma. The CDR3 consists of 15 residues. From germline, CDR1 is MNHEY and CDR2 SVGAGI. V was clipped by 7 bases and J by 4 bases, with 17 bases between them. The time point was: week 23, last vaccination. One vaccine dose held 300 ug of mutant IDH1 20-mer peptide and came with topical imiquimod. In regard to this clone: Its antigen is currently unknown.

Data came from immunoSEQ multiplex PCR; TCRdb stores just in-frame clones and leaves some out. The sample includes some 42,000 clones, about 76% of them seen just once. V and J are TRBV6-5 and TRBJ1-3; D might be TRBD1 (6 bases). The sequence derives from a man aged 50-59 years with glioma. The source material was PBMCs, sampled from a glioma patient whose treatment included an IDH1 peptide vaccine. For the CDR3, the DNA is TGTGCCAGCACCCGTCGAGGGGGTGGAGGAAACACCATATATTTT. It is translated as CASTRRGGGGNTIYF.